This T cell receptor beta chain was identified in a study of T cell repertoires in cytomegalovirus infection. Looking at the study overall: Both a matching HLA type and CMV infection were indicated by public TCR beta signatures. Study-wide results and limits: What dominated the ex vivo response were HLA-C-restricted CMV-specific TCR beta clonotypes.

TCRdb used MiXCR to reprocess the reads, holding one entry per CDR3 protein. The data contain 680,000 or so distinct CDR3 sequences, around a third of them singletons. This clonotype occurred many times. The antigen is undetermined. The CDR3 extends over 15 amino acids. CDR1 is SGHVS, CDR2 FQNEAQ, per germline. V was clipped by 3 bases and J by 0 bases, with 8 bases between them. The sample consisted of cultured PBMCs, taken from culture after CMV antigen stimulation. This sequence originates from a human donor in good health (CMV status not recorded). Some clones in this sample may be carry-over from other donors' samples. The gene calls are TRBV7-8 and TRBJ1-4, with D maybe TRBD1 (5 bases). In DNA, the CDR3 is TGTGCCAGCAGCTTCGGGGGGGCAACTAATGAAAAACTGTTTTTT. Its translation: CASSFGGATNEKLFF.